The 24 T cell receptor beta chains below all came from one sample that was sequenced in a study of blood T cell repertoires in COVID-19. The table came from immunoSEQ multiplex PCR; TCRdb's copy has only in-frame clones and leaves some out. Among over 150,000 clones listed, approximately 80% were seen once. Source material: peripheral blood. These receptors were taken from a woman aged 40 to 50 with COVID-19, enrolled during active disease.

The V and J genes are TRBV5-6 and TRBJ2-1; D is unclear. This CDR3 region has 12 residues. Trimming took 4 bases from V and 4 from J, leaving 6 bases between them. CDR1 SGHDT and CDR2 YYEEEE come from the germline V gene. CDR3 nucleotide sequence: TGTGCCAGCAGCCTAAATTACAATGAGCAGTTCTTC. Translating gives CASSLNYNEQFF.

The CDR3 nucleotides are TGTGCCAGCAGCTTAACAGGTATCCCAAATCAGCCCCAGCATTTT. As protein: CASSLTGIPNQPQHF. The chain uses TRBV7-9 and TRBJ1-5; tentatively, D is TRBD1 (5 bases). V was cut by 2 bases and J by 4 bases, with 12 bases left in between. The CDR3 contains 15 residues. CDR1 SEHNR and CDR2 FQNEAQ come from the germline V gene (reference sequence).

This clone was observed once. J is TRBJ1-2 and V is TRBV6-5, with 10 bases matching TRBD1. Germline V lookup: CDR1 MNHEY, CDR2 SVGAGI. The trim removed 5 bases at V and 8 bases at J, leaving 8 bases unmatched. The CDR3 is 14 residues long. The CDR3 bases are TGTGCCAGCAGTATTACGACAGGGGGCCGGGGCTACACCTTC. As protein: CASSITTGGRGYTF.

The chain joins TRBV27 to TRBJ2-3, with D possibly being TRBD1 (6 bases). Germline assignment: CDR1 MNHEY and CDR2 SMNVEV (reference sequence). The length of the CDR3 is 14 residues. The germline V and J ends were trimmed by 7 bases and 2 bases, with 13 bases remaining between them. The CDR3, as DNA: TGTGCCAGCATTTGTCAGGGGCCCACAGATACGCAGTATTTT. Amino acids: CASICQGPTDTQYF.

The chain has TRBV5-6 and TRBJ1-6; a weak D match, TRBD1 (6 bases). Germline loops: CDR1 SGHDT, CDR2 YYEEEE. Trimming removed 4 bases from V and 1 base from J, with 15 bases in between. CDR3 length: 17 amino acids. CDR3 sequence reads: CASSPRQERSYNSPLHF. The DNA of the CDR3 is TGTGCCAGCAGCCCTCGACAGGAGAGATCCTATAATTCACCCCTCCACTTT.

CDR3 amino acids: CASSLSWNTEAFF. The CDR3 DNA reads as TGTGCCAGCAGTTTATCCTGGAACACTGAAGCTTTCTTT. The chain has TRBV27 and TRBJ1-1, with unresolved D. The CDR3 consists of 13 residues. CDR1 and CDR2 (germline): MNHEY, SMNVEV (reference sequence). V gave up 0 bases and J gave up 1 base, with 3 bases separating them.

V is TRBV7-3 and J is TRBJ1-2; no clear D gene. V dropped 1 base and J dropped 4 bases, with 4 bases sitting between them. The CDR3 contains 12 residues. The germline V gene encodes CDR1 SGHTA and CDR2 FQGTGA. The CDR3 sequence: CASSLIGYGYTF. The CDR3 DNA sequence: TGTGCCAGCAGCTTAATCGGCTATGGCTACACCTTC.

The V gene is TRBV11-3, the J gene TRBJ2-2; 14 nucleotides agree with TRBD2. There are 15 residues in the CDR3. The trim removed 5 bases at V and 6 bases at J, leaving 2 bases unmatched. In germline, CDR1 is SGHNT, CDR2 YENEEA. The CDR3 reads CASSATSGRAGELFF. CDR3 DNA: TGTGCCAGCAGCGCGACTAGCGGGAGGGCCGGGGAGCTGTTTTTT.

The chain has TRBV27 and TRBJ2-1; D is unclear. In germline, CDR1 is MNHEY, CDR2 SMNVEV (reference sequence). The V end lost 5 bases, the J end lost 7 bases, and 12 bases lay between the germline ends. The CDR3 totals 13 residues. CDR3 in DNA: TGTGCCAGCAGTAACCCCCCGAGTAATGAGCAGTTCTTC. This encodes CASSNPPSNEQFF.

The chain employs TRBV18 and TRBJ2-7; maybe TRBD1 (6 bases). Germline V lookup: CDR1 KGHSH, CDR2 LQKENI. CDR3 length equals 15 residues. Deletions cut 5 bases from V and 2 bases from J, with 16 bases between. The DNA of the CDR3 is TGTGCCAGCTCATCCACCGTGGGGGCGGCCTACGAGCAGTACTTC. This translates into CASSSTVGAAYEQYF.

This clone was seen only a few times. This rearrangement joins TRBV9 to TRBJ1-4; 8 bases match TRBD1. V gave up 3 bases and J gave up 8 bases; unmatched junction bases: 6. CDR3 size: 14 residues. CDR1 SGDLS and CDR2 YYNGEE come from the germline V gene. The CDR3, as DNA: TGTGCCAGCAGCGGTGGGACAGGTGGAGAAAAACTGTTTTTT. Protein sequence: CASSGGTGGEKLFF.

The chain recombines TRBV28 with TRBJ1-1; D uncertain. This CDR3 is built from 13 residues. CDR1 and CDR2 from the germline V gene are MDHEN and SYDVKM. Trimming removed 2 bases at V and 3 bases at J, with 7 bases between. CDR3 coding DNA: TGTGCCAGCAGTTTAGACGGGTACACTGAAGCTTTCTTT. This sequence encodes CASSLDGYTEAFF.

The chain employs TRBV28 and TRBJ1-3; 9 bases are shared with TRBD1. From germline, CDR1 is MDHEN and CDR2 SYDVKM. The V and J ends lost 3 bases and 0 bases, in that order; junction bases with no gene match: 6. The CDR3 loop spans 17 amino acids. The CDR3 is CASSFYRGRSSGNTIYF. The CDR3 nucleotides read TGTGCCAGCAGTTTCTACAGGGGGCGAAGCTCTGGAAACACCATATATTTT.

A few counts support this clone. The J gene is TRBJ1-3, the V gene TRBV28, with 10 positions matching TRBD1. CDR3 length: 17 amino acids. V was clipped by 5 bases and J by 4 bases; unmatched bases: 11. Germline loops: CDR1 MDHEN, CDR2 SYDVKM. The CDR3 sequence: CASSINPGQGEGNTIYF. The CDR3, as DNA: TGTGCCAGCAGTATAAATCCAGGACAGGGGGAAGGAAACACCATATATTTT.

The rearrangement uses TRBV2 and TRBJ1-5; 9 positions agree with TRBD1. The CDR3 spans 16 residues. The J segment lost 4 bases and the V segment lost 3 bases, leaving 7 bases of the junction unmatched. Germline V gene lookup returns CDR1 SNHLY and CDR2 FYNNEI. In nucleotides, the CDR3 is TGTGCCAGCAGTGATTGGGTAGGGACAGGGAATCAGCCCCAGCATTTT. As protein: CASSDWVGTGNQPQHF.

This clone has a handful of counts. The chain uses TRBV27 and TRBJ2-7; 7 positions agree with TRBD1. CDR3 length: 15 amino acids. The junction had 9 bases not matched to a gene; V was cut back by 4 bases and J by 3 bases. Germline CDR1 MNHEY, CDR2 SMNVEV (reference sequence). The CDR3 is CASSYRRGYGYEQYF. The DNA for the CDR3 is TGTGCCAGCAGTTATCGCAGGGGGTATGGCTACGAGCAGTACTTC.

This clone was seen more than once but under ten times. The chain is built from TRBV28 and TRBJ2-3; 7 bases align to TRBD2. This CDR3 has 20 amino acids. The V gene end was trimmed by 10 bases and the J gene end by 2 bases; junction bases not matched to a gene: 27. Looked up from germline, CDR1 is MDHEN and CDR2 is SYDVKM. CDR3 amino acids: CAIPLTKPTDWREYTDTQYF. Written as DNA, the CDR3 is TGTGCCATACCACTGACAAAACCCACCGACTGGCGGGAGTACACAGATACGCAGTATTTT.

The CDR3 DNA sequence: TGTGCCAGCAGCCAAGAAGGACTAGAAGGAGGGTACTACGAGCAGTACTTC. Protein: CASSQEGLEGGYYEQYF. The gene calls are TRBV3-1 (or the pseudogene TRBV3-2) and TRBJ2-7, with 7 bases fitting TRBD2. The CDR3 runs 17 residues. Looked up from germline, CDR1 is LGHDT and CDR2 is YNNKEL (reference sequence). Germline trimming cut 0 bases from V and 3 bases from J; bases unmatched to any gene: 11.

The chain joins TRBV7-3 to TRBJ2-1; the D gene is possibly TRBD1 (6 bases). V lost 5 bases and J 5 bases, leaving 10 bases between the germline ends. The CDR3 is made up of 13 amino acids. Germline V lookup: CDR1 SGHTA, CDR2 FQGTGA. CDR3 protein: CASSADRNNEQFF. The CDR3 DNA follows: TGTGCCAGCAGCGCGGACAGAAACAATGAGCAGTTCTTC.

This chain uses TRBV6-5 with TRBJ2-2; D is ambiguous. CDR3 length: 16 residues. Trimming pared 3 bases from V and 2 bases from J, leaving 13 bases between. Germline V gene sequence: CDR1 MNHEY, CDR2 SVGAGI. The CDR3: CASSYGQVFNTGELFF. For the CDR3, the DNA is TGTGCCAGCAGTTATGGTCAGGTTTTCAACACCGGGGAGCTGTTTTTT.

Here the CDR3 DNA reads TGTGCCAGCAGTTTTTACAGGCGCGTGGGCAATCAGCCCCAGCATTTT. Its protein product is CASSFYRRVGNQPQHF. V and J are TRBV28 and TRBJ1-5; possible D gene TRBD1, 5 bases. This CDR3 contains 16 residues. The germline V gene encodes CDR1 MDHEN and CDR2 SYDVKM. Trimming shortened V by 3 bases and J by 2 bases, and 14 bases separated the two germline ends.

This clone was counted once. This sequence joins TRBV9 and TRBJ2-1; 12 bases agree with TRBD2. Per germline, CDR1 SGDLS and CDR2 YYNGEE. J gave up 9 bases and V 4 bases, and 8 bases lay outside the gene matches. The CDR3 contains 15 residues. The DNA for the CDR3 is TGTGCCAGCAGCCCAGGGCTAGCGGGAGGGAGTGAGCAGTTCTTC. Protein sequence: CASSPGLAGGSEQFF. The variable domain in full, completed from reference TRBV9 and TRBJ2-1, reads DSGVTQTPKHLITATGQRVTLRCSPRSGDLSVYWYQQSLDQGLQFLIQYYNGEERAKGNILERFSAQQFPDLHSELNLSSLELGDSALYFCASSPGLAGGSEQFFGPGTRLTVL.

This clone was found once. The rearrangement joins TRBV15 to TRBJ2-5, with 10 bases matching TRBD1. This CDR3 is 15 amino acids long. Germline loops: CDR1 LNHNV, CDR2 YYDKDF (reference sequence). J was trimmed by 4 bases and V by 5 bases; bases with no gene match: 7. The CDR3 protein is CATSLGGTGVETQYF. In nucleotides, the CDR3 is TGTGCCACCAGCCTAGGGGGGACAGGGGTAGAGACCCAGTACTTC. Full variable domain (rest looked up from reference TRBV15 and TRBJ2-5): DAMVIQNPRYQVTQFGKPVTLSCSQTLNHNVMYWYQQKSSQAPKLLFHYYDKDFNNEADTPDNFQSRRPNTSFCFLDIRSPGLGDTAMYLCATSLGGTGVETQYFGPGTRLLVL.

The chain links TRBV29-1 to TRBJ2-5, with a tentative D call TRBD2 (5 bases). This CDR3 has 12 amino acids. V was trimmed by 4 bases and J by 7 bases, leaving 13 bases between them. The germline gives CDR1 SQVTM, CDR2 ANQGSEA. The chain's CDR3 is CSVVIPRGTQYF. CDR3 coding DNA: TGCAGCGTTGTAATTCCCCGGGGGACCCAGTACTTC.